One sample yielded the 10 T cell receptor beta chains listed below, sequenced in a study of tumor-infiltrating lymphocytes in primary liver carcinoma. A constant-region primer served to make TCR beta cDNA from roughly 540 ng total RNA. Libraries covering TCR beta were generated through three nested multiplex PCR rounds (using a slightly modified ARM-PCR). A C-beta reverse primer and TRBV1-TRBV30 forward primers served in each of the first two PCR rounds, at about 9 cycles apiece. TCRdb reprocessed the multiplex PCR reads via MiXCR and lists one record per CDR3 protein. This sample carries roughly 120,000 distinct CDR3 sequences, around 70% of them seen once, and the ten largest clones take more than 7%. Starting material for RNA and DNA co-extraction consisted of about 17-31 mg of unsorted bulk tissue. Sequenced: tumor-adjacent normal liver tissue. Receptors were obtained from a woman aged 55-75 years with primary liver carcinoma and hepatitis B virus infection.

For this clonotype: The CDR3 carries no conserved terminal phenylalanine or tryptophan, so it likely arises from a read error. V usage is TRBV4-2 and J usage is TRBJ2-5; 11 bases are shared with TRBD2. CDR1 is LGHNA, CDR2 YNFKEQ, per germline. CDR3 length: 16 residues. CDR3 amino acids: CDSSQDLTSGSETQYS. DNA of the CDR3: TGTGACAGCAGCCAAGATTTAACTAGCGGGAGTGAGACCCAGTACTCC.

With respect to this clonotype: The junction shows a germline mismatch at one end, possibly a read error. CDR3 amino acids: CARSSGLVGWSFF. CDR3 sequence (DNA): TGTGCCAGGAGCTCGGGACTAGTGGGATGGTCGTTCTTC. J is TRBJ2-1 and V is TRBV11-2, with 8 bases fitting TRBD2. Per the germline V gene, CDR1 is SGHAT and CDR2 is FQNNGV. There are 13 residues in the CDR3.

This clonotype appeared a single time. A read error may be the cause here, since a much bigger clone is one base away. This chain connects TRBV5-1 to TRBJ2-1, with 8 bases aligning to TRBD2. Germline values: CDR1 SGHRS, CDR2 YFSETQ. This CDR3 contains 17 residues. For the CDR3, the DNA is TGCGCCAGCAGCCCCCAAACTTCTAGCGGGTCCTTCAATGAGCAGTTCTTC. Protein: CASSPQTSSGSFNEQFF.

Concerning this clonotype: The missing conserved phenylalanine or tryptophan at the end of this CDR3 makes a read error likely. The V and J genes are TRBV10-1 and TRBJ1-5, with D hard to call. The CDR3 length is 13 residues. Germline V gives CDR1 WNHNN, CDR2 SYGVQD (reference sequence). CDR3 in amino acids: CAGSHDSDQPQHS. CDR3 DNA: TGCGCCGGCAGTCATGATAGCGATCAGCCCCAGCATTCT.

Regarding this clonotype: The CDR3 ends on some other residue instead of the conserved phenylalanine or tryptophan, so this is likely a read error. The chain has TRBV28 and TRBJ2-7; D is ambiguous. The CDR3 consists of 14 residues. CDR1 and CDR2 from the germline V gene are MDHEN and SYDVKM. The chain's CDR3 is CVTGPLAPIYEQYL. In nucleotides, the CDR3 is TGTGTCACCGGGCCGCTCGCGCCGATCTACGAGCAGTACCTC.

This clonotype was counted at least ten times. The gene calls are TRBV5-4 and TRBJ1-1; no clear D. V was cut by 4 bases and J by 1 base, with 5 bases left in between. Germline assignment: CDR1 SGHNT and CDR2 YYREEE (reference sequence). The CDR3 loop spans 12 amino acids. CDR3 DNA: TGTGCCAGCAGCCGTCAGAACACTGAAGCTTTCTTT. Protein sequence: CASSRQNTEAFF.

Of note for this clonotype: One junction end disagrees with the germline gene, perhaps due to a read error. CDR3: CTSSSVRVDGTDTQYF. CDR3 DNA: TGTACCAGCAGCTCAGTTAGAGTGGACGGGACTGATACGCAGTATTTT. The chain is built from TRBV5-4 and TRBJ2-3; perhaps TRBD2 as D (6 bases). The CDR3 totals 16 residues. The germline V gene encodes CDR1 SGHNT and CDR2 YYREEE (reference sequence).

To note about this clonotype: An end of the junction does not agree with germline; a read error may underlie this. The chain couples TRBV11-2 to TRBJ2-1, with D tentatively TRBD1 (6 bases). The CDR3 runs to 17 residues. Germline CDR1 is SGHAT and CDR2 is FQNNGV. CDR3: CASSLDRQDIAYNEHFF. CDR3 nucleotides: TGTGCCAGCAGCTTAGATCGACAGGATATAGCCTACAATGAGCACTTCTTC.

Ten or more counts support this clonotype. This sequence joins TRBV6-6 and TRBJ2-4, with D perhaps being TRBD1 or TRBD2 (5 bases each). Germline loops: CDR1 MNHNY, CDR2 SVGAGI (reference sequence). V gave up 5 bases and J gave up 0 bases, with 8 bases separating them. This CDR3 is 14 amino acids long. The CDR3 reads CASSPGTAKNIQYF. CDR3 sequence (DNA): TGTGCCAGCAGTCCCGGGACAGCCAAAAACATTCAGTACTTC.

The chain has TRBV28 and TRBJ1-1; possibly TRBD1 for D (6 bases). From germline, CDR1 is MDHEN and CDR2 SYDVKM. Deletions cut 3 bases from V and 6 bases from J, with 11 bases between. This CDR3 comprises 13 residues. Here the CDR3 reads CASSFGDISEAFF. DNA of the CDR3: TGTGCCAGCAGTTTTGGGGACATATCTGAAGCTTTCTTT.